This record looks at one TCR beta chain sequence and its context. This receptor's antigen is unknown. The input lacks base qualities; no much larger clone sits a single base away. The library was made by the immunoSEQ multiplex PCR assay. A mixture of 60 forward primers for TCR Vbeta segments and 13 reverse primers for TCR Jbeta segments was used in the multiplex PCR. The CDR3 region of rearranged TCR beta genes was amplified from genomic DNA by a multiplex PCR assay. The amplified TCR beta libraries were sequenced on the Illumina HiSeq System as 87-base-pair reads. Concerning the study's data processing: A later analysis counted 75 million to 100 million unique TCR beta chains across the 666 repertoires, and 10 million to 12 million of these chains were shared by at least two donors. A nearest-neighbor algorithm error-corrected the raw reads and collapsed the reads into unique sequences, merging closely related sequences to remove PCR and sequencing errors. V, D and J gene segments were assigned by aligning CDR3 sequences to IMGT reference sequences. For a sequence to be retained, a match of at least six nucleotides to both a V gene segment and a J gene segment was required. Rearrangements were called productive when the CDR3 lacked stop codons and stayed in frame with V and J; all others were non-productive. CDR3 was defined by IMGT convention, running from the second conserved V-encoded cysteine to the conserved J-encoded phenylalanine. In an earlier analysis of some 550 of the donors, sequences lacking an unambiguous match to a single V gene segment were excluded. An earlier analysis of several hundred of the donors called V segments functional above 56.7% productive rearrangements and segregating when the between-donor standard deviation exceeded 5%. A statistical classification framework was built to diagnose cytomegalovirus status from the catalog of TCR beta chain sequences. In a later analysis, V and J genes were assigned by comparing TCR nucleotide sequences against IMGT/GENE-DB human TR gene sequences. A later analysis assigned CDR3 sequences and most-parsimonious VDJ recombination scenarios with the TCRdist pipeline. A later analysis defined each TCR beta chain by its CDR3 amino acid sequence plus V-gene family, and excluded reads lacking a unique V-gene family. To address suspected cross-contamination and a sequencing artifact, a later analysis removed 450 to 700 highly shared, low-generation-probability nucleotide sequences. For each public chain, a later analysis derived a clonal expansion index from normalized ranks of inferred template counts within each repertoire. A later analysis computed generation probabilities with a VDJ recombination model fitted to out-of-frame rearrangements, and checked the results against IGoR. Hypergeometric tests were used in a later analysis to score TCR-TCR, TCR-HLA and TCR-CMV co-occurrence, with a repertoire-size bias correction applied to the TCR pairs. False discovery rates were estimated in a later analysis by permuting HLA or CMV assignments 20 times. In a later analysis, co-occurring TCRs were grouped with DBSCAN, and TCRdist sequence similarity was added when clustering was performed within HLA-allele-positive subsets. Co-occurrence clustering excluded repertoires with fewer than 30,000 or more than 120,000 public chains, plus five with anomalous nucleotide sharing. What TCRdb holds here is the immuneACCESS table cut down to in-frame rearrangements. Part of the clones is not present; checked against another copy, under half of the missing clones reflect an unresolved V gene, and the others are unexplained. For V, J and clone size, that table is used; D and trimming come from the DNA. The sample records under 150,000 clones, 70% to 80% of which are singletons. The ten largest clones capture 2.9% of the sample.

The entry originates in a study of cytomegalovirus exposure and HLA in healthy donors (dated by TCRdb to the late 2010s). For the study in its entirety: In an earlier analysis of 450 to 750 of the donors, approximately 300 Gb of sequence data and approximately 100 million unique TCR beta sequences from 180 million or so T cells were reported. To decide whether each TCR beta V gene segment behaved as functional or pseudogenic, an earlier analysis of some 580 of the donors relied on high-throughput TCR beta sequencing. The study aimed to test whether signatures of past pathogen exposure could be identified by cataloging public T cell receptors. An early release covering roughly 580 HLA-typed donors comprised about 310 gigabases of sequencing data and around 86 million unique TCR sequences. The T cell repertoires of around 730 subjects were profiled by immunosequencing and related to cytomegalovirus serostatus. In the later analysis, no new phenotypic data were used to find candidate immune exposures; instead, reliance was placed on TCR beta sequences and their occurrence across donors. Several DR-DQ haplotypes were handled as single units for association and clustering because linkage in the cohort was strong. Besides the first cohort of roughly 700 subjects, a separate validation cohort made up of over 100 different subjects was used. Donor age, sex, ethnicity and CMV serostatus were compiled alongside the repertoire data. All discovery cohort repertoires had been generated using a single sequencing platform. Across approximately 400 genotyped donors of the cohort, an average of approximately 240,000 unique TCR beta nucleotide sequences per donor were sequenced, and approximately 19% of those sequences were non-productive. The number of typed donors differed by locus: about 620-640 for A, B, C, DRB1 and DQB1; 522 for DQA1; over 600 for DPA1; and around 470 for DPB1. To predict cytomegalovirus infection status, the study combined high-throughput TCR immunosequencing, statistical association of individual TCRs with disease status, and machine learning. A later analysis re-analyzed previously published TCR beta repertoires from about 600 donors and added high-resolution HLA genotyping to study TCR occurrence patterns. Of the 300 to 500 genotyped donors, approximately 81% were placed in the genetic ancestry cluster associated with self-reported Caucasian donors. A later genetic analysis took genome-wide SNP genotypes for about three fifths of the 666 donors and used that subset as a discovery cohort. HLA typing included class I and class II loci at four-digit resolution.

On the study overall, not on this receptor specifically: V-gene and J-gene trimming of TCR beta chains was associated with a missense DCLRE1C variant in a later genetic analysis, and the association was replicated in an independent cohort. This cohort had only TCR beta chains sequenced, and the lack of alpha or paired-chain data limited which features could be detected. Across donors, most TCR sequences were observed very rarely, whereas some public TCRs were present in many individuals. The presence/absence analyses assumed that sequencing depth was roughly uniform across donors, and that assumption may not be true. Correlated functional status among segregating V segments might reflect linkage disequilibrium, but an unknown experimental factor could not be ruled out. A further reported finding was that TCR beta sequences accurately predicted the HLA-A and HLA-B alleles for most subjects in the first cohort. Compared with the approximately 670-donor mean, donors in an Asian-associated ancestry cluster had fewer N-insertions in productive TCRs, according to a later genetic analysis. The study gave a list of about 170 TCR beta chains associated with cytomegalovirus. A few of the identified cytomegalovirus-associated TCR beta chains were confirmed in vitro to be specific for cytomegalovirus antigens. Broadly in line with IMGT annotations, most TCR beta V segments showed up in productive rearrangements about 87% or about 30% of the time in an earlier analysis of a few hundred of the donors. Compared with equally common non-associated chains, HLA-associated TCR beta chains in a later analysis were more clonally expanded and had lower generation probabilities. The classifier was reported to diagnose cytomegalovirus status with high specificity and sensitivity in both the original cohort and the validation cohort. A cluster of highly shared sequence variants was judged likely to be a technical artifact of the sequencing pipeline. In a later analysis, several top co-occurrence clusters were reported to appear linked to parvovirus B19, influenza, CMV and Epstein-Barr virus. Because some donors lacked HLA typing at each locus, the association tests relied only on the typed subset. Approximately 16 rarely observed V segments, including chromosome 9 orphons, were excluded from the earlier analysis of approximately 500 of the donors because counts were too low. A later analysis found that most CMV-associated TCR beta chains appeared HLA-restricted, with HLA associations seemingly driven largely by CMV exposure. According to a later analysis, TCR association rates differed among HLA loci, with DRB1 alleles showing the most associated TCRs and HLA-C alleles showing the fewest. In a later analysis, about 16,000 TCR beta sequences were associated with specific HLA alleles at a false discovery rate of 0.05. For the cohort, immune exposure information was limited to CMV serostatus. Assigning TCR associations to individual alleles was difficult when HLA alleles, especially DR and DQ, strongly co-occurred. It was suggested by the authors that the approach could potentially be generalized to other disease states and immunological phenotypes.

The cohort was made up of 650 to 700 healthy bone marrow donors. Cohort members were all nominally healthy when sampled, although unrecorded immune exposures were likely present. CMV serostatus was recorded as positive for some 300 and negative for about 55% of the roughly 670 cohort members, whereas no CMV serostatus was recorded for the donor in question. Each donor provided a peripheral blood sample, and peripheral blood mononuclear cells were used for TCR beta sequencing. The Qiagen DNeasy Blood Extraction Kit was used to extract genomic DNA from the blood cell samples. Input material: PBMCs. The origin of this receptor is a human donor in good health.

The CDR3 in this case is CASGAGGQNTQYF. The DNA sequence is given as TGTGCCAGCGGAGCGGGAGGGCAAAATACGCAGTATTTT. In this chain, TRBV27 is recombined with TRBJ2-3, and 10 junctional nucleotides match TRBD2. V and J are trimmed by 8 bases and 7 bases, and the gene matches miss 6 bases of the junction. CDR1 and CDR2, looked up from the germline V gene (reference sequence), are MNHEY and SMNVEV. The CDR3 sequence holds 13 residues, the cysteine and phenylalanine included. The CDR3 DNA has 39 bases and is translated from base 1.